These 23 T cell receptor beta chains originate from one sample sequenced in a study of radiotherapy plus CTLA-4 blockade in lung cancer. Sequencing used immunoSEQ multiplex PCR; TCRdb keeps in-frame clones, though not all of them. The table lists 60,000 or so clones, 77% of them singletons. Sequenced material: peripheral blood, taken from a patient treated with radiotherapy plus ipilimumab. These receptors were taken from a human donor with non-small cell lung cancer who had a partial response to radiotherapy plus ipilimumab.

CDR3 DNA sequence: TGTGCCAGCAGTTACAGGGGACAGATGAACACTGAAGCTTTCTTT. Amino acid sequence: CASSYRGQMNTEAFF. The chain recombines TRBV6-6 with TRBJ1-1, with 7 nucleotides matching TRBD1. This CDR3 spans 15 amino acids. The germline V gene has CDR1 MNHNY and CDR2 SVGAGI (reference sequence). V was clipped by 2 bases and J by 0 bases; unmatched bases: 3.

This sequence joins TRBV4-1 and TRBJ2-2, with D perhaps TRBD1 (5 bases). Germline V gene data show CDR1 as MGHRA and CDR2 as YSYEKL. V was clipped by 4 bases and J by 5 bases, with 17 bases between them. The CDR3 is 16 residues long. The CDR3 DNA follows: TGCGCCAGCAGCCCACTGGTCACAGGCAGGACCGGGGAGCTGTTTTTT. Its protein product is CASSPLVTGRTGELFF.

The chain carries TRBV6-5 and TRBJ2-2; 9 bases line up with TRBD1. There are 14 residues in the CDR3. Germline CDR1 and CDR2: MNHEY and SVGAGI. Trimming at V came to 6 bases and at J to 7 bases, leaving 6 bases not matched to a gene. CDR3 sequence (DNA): TGTGCCAGCAGGAGGGACAGGGAGGGCGGGGAGCTGTTTTTT. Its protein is CASRRDREGGELFF.

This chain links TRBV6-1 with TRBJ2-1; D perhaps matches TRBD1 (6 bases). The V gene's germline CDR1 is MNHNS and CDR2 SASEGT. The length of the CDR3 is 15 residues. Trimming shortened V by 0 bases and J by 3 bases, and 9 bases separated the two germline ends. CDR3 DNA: TGTGCCAGCAGTGAAGCTTGGGGGCTCTACAATGAGCAGTTCTTC. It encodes CASSEAWGLYNEQFF.

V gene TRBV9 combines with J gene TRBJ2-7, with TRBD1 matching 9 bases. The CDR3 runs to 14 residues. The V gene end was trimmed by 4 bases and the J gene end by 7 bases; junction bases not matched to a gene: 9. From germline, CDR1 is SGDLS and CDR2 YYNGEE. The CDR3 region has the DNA TGTGCCAGCAGCCCCCTCGGGACAGGGACGGAGCAGTACTTC. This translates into CASSPLGTGTEQYF.

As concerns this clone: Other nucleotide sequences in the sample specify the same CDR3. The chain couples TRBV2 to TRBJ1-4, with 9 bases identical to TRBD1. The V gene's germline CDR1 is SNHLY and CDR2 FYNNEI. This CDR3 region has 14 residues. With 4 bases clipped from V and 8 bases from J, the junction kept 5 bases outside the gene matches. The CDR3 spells CASSGPGQGEKLFF. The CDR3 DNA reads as TGTGCCAGCAGTGGCCCGGGACAGGGAGAAAAACTGTTTTTT.

As DNA, the CDR3 is TGTGCCAGTAGTATAATCGGGACAGGGCTCTACGAGCAGTACTTC. Residues: CASSIIGTGLYEQYF. The rearrangement links TRBV19 to TRBJ2-7; TRBD1 agrees at 9 bases. V shed 2 bases and J 3 bases; nucleotides not matched to a gene: 5. Germline loops: CDR1 LNHDA, CDR2 SQIVND (reference sequence). The CDR3 sequence is 15 residues long.

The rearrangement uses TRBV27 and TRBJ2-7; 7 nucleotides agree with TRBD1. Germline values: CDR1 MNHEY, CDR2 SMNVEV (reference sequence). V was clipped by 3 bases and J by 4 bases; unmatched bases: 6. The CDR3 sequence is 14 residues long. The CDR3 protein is CASSFYRGHYEQYF. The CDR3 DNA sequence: TGTGCCAGCAGTTTTTACAGGGGACATTACGAGCAGTACTTC.

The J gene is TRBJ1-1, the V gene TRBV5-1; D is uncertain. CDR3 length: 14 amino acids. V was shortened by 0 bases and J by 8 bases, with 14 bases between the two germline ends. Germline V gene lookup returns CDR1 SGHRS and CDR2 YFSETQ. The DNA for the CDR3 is TGCGCCAGCAGCTTGGGCCGCGGAACGGGAGAAGCTTTCTTT. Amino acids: CASSLGRGTGEAFF.

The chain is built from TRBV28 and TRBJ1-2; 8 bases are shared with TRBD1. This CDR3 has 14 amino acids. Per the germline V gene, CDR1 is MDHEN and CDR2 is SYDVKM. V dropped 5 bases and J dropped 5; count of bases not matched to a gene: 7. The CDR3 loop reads CASSPHGTGYGYTF. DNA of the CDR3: TGTGCCAGCAGTCCCCACGGGACAGGATATGGCTACACCTTC.

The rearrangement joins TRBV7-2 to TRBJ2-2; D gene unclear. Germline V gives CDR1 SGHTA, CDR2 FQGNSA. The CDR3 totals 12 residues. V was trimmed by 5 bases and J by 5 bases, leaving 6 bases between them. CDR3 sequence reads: CASSTFTGELFF. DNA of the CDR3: TGTGCCAGCAGCACTTTTACCGGGGAGCTGTTTTTT.

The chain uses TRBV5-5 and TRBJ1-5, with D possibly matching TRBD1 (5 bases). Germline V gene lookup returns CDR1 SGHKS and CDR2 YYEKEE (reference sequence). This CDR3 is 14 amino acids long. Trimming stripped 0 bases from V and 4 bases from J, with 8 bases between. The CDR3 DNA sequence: TGTGCCAGCAGCTTGGAGTCAGGGAATCAGCCCCAGCATTTT. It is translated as CASSLESGNQPQHF.

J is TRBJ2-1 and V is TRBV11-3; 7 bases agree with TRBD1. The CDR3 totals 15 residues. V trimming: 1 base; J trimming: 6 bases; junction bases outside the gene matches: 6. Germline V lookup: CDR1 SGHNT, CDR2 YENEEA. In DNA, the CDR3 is TGTGCCAGCAGCTTAGTGCAGGGGGATTTCAATGAGCAGTTCTTC. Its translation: CASSLVQGDFNEQFF. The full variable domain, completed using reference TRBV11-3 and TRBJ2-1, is EAGVVQSPRYKIIEKKQPVAFWCNPISGHNTLYWYLQNLGQGPELLIRYENEEAVDDSQLPKDRFSAERLKGVDSTLKIQPAELGDSAVYLCASSLVQGDFNEQFFGPGTRLTVL.

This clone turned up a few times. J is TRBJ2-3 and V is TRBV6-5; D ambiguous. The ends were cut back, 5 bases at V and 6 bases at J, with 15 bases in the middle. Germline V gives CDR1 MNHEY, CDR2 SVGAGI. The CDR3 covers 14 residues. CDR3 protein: CASSAGRPPDTQYF. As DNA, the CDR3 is TGTGCCAGCAGTGCAGGAAGGCCCCCGGATACGCAGTATTTT.

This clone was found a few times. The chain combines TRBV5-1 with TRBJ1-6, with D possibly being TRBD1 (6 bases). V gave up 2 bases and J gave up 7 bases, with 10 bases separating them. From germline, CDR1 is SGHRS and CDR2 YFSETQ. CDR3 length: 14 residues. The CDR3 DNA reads TGCGCCAGCAGCTTTGGGGGCCAGAATTCACCCCTCCACTTT. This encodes CASSFGGQNSPLHF.

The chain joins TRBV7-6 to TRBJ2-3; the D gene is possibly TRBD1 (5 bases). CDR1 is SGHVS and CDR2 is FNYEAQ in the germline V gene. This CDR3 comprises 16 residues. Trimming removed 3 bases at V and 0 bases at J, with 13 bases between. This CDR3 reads CASSLTVQSSTDTQYF. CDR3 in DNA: TGTGCCAGCAGCTTGACAGTCCAGTCTAGCACAGATACGCAGTATTTT.

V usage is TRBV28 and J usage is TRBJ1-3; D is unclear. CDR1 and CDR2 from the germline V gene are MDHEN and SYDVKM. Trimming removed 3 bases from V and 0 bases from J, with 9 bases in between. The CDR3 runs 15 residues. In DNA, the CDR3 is TGTGCCAGCAGTTTTTTTGTCAGCTCTGGAAACACCATATATTTT. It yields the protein CASSFFVSSGNTIYF.

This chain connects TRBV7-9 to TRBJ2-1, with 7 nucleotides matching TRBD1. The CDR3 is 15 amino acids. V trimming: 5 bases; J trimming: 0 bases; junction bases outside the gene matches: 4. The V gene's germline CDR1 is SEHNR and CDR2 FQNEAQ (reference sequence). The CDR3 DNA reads TGTGCCAGCAGCGCGTCAGGGGGCTCCTACAATGAGCAGTTCTTC. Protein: CASSASGGSYNEQFF.

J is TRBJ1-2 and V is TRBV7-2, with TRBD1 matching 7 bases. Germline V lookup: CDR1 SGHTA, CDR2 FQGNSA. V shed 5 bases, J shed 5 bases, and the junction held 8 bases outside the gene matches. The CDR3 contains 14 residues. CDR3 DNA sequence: TGTGCCAGCAGCGGAAGACAGGGTTATTATGGCTACACCTTC. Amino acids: CASSGRQGYYGYTF. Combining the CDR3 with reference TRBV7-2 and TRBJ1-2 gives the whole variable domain GAGVSQSPSNKVTEKGKDVELRCDPISGHTALYWYRQSLGQGLEFLIYFQGNSAPDKSGLPSDRFSAERTGGSVSTLTIQRTQQEDSAVYLCASSGRQGYYGYTFGSGTRLTVV.

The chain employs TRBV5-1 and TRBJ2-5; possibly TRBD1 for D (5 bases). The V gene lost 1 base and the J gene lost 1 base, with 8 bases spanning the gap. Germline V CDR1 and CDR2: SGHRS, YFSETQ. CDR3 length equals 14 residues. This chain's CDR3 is CASSLLDSQETQYF. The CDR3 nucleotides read TGCGCCAGCAGCTTGCTTGACAGCCAAGAGACCCAGTACTTC.

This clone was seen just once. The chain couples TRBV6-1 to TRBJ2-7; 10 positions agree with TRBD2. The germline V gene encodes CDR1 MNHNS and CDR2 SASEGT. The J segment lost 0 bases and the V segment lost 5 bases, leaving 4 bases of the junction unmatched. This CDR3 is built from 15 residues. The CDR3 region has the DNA TGTGCCAGCAGTCTCGAGCGGGGGGGCTCCTACGAGCAGTACTTC. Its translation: CASSLERGGSYEQYF.

Here the CDR3 reads CASTLRGGGMNTEAFF. DNA for the CDR3: TGTGCCAGTACCCTACGGGGGGGAGGGATGAACACTGAAGCTTTCTTT. This sequence joins TRBV19 and TRBJ1-1, with a weak D call TRBD1 (5 bases). CDR3 size: 16 residues. Trimming pared 7 bases from V and 0 bases from J, leaving 18 bases between. Germline values: CDR1 LNHDA, CDR2 SQIVND (reference sequence).

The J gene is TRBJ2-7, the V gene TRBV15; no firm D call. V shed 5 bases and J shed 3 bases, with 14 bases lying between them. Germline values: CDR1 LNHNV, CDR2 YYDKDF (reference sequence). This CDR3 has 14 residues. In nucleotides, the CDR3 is TGTGCCACCAGCGCTCAAGTATACGGCTACGAGCAGTACTTC. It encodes CATSAQVYGYEQYF.